This passage covers 7 T cell receptor beta chains from one sample sequenced in a study of OX40 agonist ivuxolimab in advanced cancers. Clones were sequenced by immunoSEQ multiplex PCR, and TCRdb holds only the in-frame ones, with some missing. Here the sample spans around 100,000 clones, approximately 87% being singletons. Sequencing used CD4+ or CD8+ T cells sorted from blood, obtained in a trial of the OX40 agonist ivuxolimab. These receptors all come from an adult with an advanced solid tumor such as melanoma, head and neck, liver or kidney cancer.

V usage is TRBV5-4 and J usage is TRBJ2-3; D call uncertain. CDR1 SGHNT and CDR2 YYREEE come from the germline V gene (reference sequence). The CDR3 covers 16 residues. Trimming removed 4 bases from V and 1 base from J, with 16 bases in between. Here the CDR3 reads CASSLSRFWGTDTQYF. The CDR3 region has the DNA TGTGCCAGCAGCCTCTCACGATTCTGGGGCACAGATACGCAGTATTTT.

The chain joins TRBV19 to TRBJ2-5, with D tentatively TRBD1 (6 bases). Per germline, CDR1 LNHDA and CDR2 SQIVND (reference sequence). V lost 4 bases to trimming and J lost 9 bases, with 15 bases between them. The CDR3 spans 13 residues. The CDR3: CASSSGQSGAQYF. Written as DNA, the CDR3 is TGTGCCAGTAGTAGCGGACAGTCCGGGGCCCAGTACTTC.

CDR3 residues: CASSLEVYRELFF. CDR3 coding DNA: TGTGCCAGCAGCTTAGAAGTCTACAGGGAACTGTTTTTT. The chain employs TRBV7-2 and TRBJ1-4; D is perhaps TRBD1 (6 bases). Germline-derived CDR1 and CDR2 are SGHTA and FQGNSA. The CDR3 spans 13 residues. Trimming pared 1 base from V and 12 bases from J, leaving 12 bases between.

This chain uses TRBV5-4 with TRBJ1-2; no clear D. Trimming took 0 bases from V and 0 from J, leaving 9 bases between them. The CDR3 runs 15 residues. Germline CDR1 and CDR2: SGHNT and YYREEE (reference sequence). CDR3 in DNA: TGTGCCAGCAGCTTGGATGGCAGCTCTAACTATGGCTACACCTTC. This translates into CASSLDGSSNYGYTF.

The rearrangement links TRBV6-1 to TRBJ1-2; TRBD1 matches at 7 bases. The V gene end was trimmed by 2 bases and the J gene end by 6 bases; junction bases not matched to a gene: 12. This CDR3 comprises 16 residues. The germline V gene has CDR1 MNHNS and CDR2 SASEGT. The CDR3 sequence is CASSELDRQGGNGYTF. The CDR3 nucleotides are TGTGCCAGCAGTGAATTAGATCGGCAGGGGGGGAATGGCTACACCTTC.

The J gene is TRBJ2-3, the V gene TRBV9; TRBD2 matches 7 bases. Germline V gives CDR1 SGDLS, CDR2 YYNGEE. V gave up 0 bases and J gave up 2 bases; unmatched junction bases: 3. The CDR3 is 15 amino acids. The DNA for the CDR3 is TGTGCCAGCAGCGTAGATCGACTAGCCACAGATACGCAGTATTTT. The encoded protein is CASSVDRLATDTQYF.

The CDR3 DNA reads TGTGCCAGCAGTGCGGGCCCTTACACCTACGAGCAGTACTTC. Translation gives CASSAGPYTYEQYF. This chain uses TRBV6-6 with TRBJ2-5, with D tentatively TRBD2 (5 bases). The DNA end favors TRBJ2-7, so the J call may be wrong. The CDR3 has 14 residues. The germline CDR1 and CDR2 sequences are MNHNY and SVGAGI (reference sequence).